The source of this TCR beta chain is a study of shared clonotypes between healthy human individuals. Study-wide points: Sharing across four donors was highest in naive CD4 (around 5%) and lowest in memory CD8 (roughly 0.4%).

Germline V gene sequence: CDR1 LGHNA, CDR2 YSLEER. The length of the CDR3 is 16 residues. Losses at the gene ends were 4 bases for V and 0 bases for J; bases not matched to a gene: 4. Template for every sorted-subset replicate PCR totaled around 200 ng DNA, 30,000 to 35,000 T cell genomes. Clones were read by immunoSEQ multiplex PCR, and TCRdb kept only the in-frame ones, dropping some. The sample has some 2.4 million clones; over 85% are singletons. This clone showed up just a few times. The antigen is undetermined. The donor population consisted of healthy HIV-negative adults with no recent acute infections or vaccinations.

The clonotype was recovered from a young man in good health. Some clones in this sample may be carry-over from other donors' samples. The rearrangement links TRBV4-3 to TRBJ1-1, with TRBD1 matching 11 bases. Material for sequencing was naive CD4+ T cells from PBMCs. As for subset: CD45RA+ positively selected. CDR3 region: CASSLGTGGLNTEAFF. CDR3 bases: TGCGCCAGCAGCCTCGGGACAGGGGGTCTGAACACTGAAGCTTTCTTT.